This is a list of T cell receptor beta chains from one sample in a study of monozygotic twins with inflammatory bowel disease. TCRdb reworked the 5' RACE reads into one entry per CDR3 protein, no DNA. The sample includes 200,000 to 250,000 distinct CDR3 sequences. Sequences were obtained from blood. All receptors derive from a human donor with ulcerative colitis or Crohn's disease, or a healthy co-twin of an affected twin (not recorded which). Each CDR3 is given with its conserved first and last residue.

TRBV7-2	TRBJ2-2	CASTRLAATGELFF
TRBV7-2	TRBJ2-3	CASSLPEVSTDTQYF
TRBV12-3/TRBV12-4	TRBJ2-2	CASSFNLVAGELFF
TRBV4-1	TRBJ2-7	CASSQASGVGSYEQYF
TRBV20-1	TRBJ2-2	CSVWGGSGELFF
TRBV20-1	TRBJ2-3	CSAPIHRNTDTQYF
TRBV9	TRBJ1-5	CASSVDAAGPQPQHF
TRBV6-5	TRBJ1-5	CASSYSGQLNQPQHF
TRBV6-1	TRBJ1-1	CASSFRQAPKRNTEAFF
TRBV20-1	TRBJ2-7	CSARDPGQGLWEQYF
TRBV5-1	TRBJ1-4	CASKPFPAGQTNEKLFF
TRBV20-1	TRBJ1-2	CSAKGTGNNYGYTF
TRBV6-5	TRBJ1-1	CASSSPGRNTEAFF
TRBV20-1	TRBJ2-7	CSASSPFRSYEQYF
TRBV29-1	TRBJ1-1	CSVRVGTEAFF
TRBV3-1	TRBJ2-5	CASSQASRGETQYF
TRBV12-3/TRBV12-4	TRBJ2-2	CASRISGGVHGELFF
TRBV28	TRBJ1-5	CASRYRVWSNQPQHF
TRBV4-1	TRBJ2-7	CASSHTRAYEQYF
TRBV19	TRBJ2-2	CASSIQGARNTGELFF
TRBV7-9	TRBJ2-1	CASSLEGAKSYNEQFF
TRBV12-3/TRBV12-4	TRBJ2-5	CASSPRPDRDVQETQYF
TRBV29-1	TRBJ1-1	CSAPGRGTEAFF
TRBV19	TRBJ2-3	CASRTRLETDTQYF
TRBV6-5	TRBJ2-7	CASSSSFVGVSYEQYF
TRBV3-1	TRBJ1-2	CASSQDRWSRSDGYTF
TRBV7-8	TRBJ1-5	CASSLGGTVYQPQHF
TRBV5-1	TRBJ2-1	CASSVDSYNEQFF
TRBV5-1	TRBJ1-1	CASSFPDREGTEAFF
TRBV10-3	TRBJ2-1	CAIWDDTGHFSYNEQFF
TRBV5-4	TRBJ2-3	CASSSGPGLSTDTQYF
TRBV24-1	TRBJ2-1	CATSDRIATRRGNEQFF
TRBV7-2	TRBJ1-6	CASSLAWGLNNSPLHF
TRBV20-1	TRBJ1-2	CSARDEGQVYGYTF